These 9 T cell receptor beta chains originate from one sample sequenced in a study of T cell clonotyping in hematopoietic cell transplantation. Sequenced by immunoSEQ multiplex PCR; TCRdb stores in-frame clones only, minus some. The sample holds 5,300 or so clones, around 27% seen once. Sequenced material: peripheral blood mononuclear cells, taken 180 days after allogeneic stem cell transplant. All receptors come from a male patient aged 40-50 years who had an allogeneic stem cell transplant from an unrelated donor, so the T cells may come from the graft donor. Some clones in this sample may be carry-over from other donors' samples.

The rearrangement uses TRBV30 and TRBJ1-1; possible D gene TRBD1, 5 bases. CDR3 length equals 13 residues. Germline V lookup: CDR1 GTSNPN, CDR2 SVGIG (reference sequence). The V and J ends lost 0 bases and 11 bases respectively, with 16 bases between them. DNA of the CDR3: TGTGCCTGGAGTGTATCAGGGCCCTCCGGGGCTTTCTTT. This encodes CAWSVSGPSGAFF.

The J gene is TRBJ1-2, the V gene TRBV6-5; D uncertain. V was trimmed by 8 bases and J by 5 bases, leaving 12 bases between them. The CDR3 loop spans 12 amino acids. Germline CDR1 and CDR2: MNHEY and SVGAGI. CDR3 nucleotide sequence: TGTGCCAGCGGGGTAAAGTGGTATGGCTACACCTTC. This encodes CASGVKWYGYTF.

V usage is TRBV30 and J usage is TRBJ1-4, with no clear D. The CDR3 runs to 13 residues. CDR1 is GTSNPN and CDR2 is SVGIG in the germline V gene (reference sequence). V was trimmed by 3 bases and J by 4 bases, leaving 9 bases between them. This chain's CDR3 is CAWSSGGNEKLFF. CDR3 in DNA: TGTGCCTGGAGCTCAGGCGGTAATGAAAAACTGTTTTTT.

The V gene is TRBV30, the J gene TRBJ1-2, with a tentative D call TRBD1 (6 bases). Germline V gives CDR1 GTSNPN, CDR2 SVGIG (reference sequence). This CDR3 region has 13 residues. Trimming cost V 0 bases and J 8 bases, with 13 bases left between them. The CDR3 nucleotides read TGTGCCTGGAGTGTGTTGGGGGGCCTGGGCTACACCTTC. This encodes CAWSVLGGLGYTF.

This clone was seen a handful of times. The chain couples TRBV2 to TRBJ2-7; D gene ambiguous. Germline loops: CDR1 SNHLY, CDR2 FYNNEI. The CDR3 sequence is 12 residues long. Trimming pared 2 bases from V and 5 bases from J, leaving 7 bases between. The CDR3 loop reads CASSELRNEQYF. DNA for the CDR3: TGTGCCAGCAGTGAACTTCGCAACGAGCAGTACTTC. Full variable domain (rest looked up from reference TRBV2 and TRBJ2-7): EPEVTQTPSHQVTQMGQEVILRCVPISNHLYFYWYRQILGQKVEFLVSFYNNEISEKSEIFDDQFSVERPDGSNFTLKIRSTKLEDSAMYFCASSELRNEQYFGPGTRLTVT.

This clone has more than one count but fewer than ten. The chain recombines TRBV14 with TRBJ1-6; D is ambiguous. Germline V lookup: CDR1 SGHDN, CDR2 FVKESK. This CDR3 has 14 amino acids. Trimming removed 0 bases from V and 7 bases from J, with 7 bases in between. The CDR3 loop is CASSQEWENSPLHF. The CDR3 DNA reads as TGTGCCAGCAGCCAAGAGTGGGAGAATTCACCCCTCCACTTT.

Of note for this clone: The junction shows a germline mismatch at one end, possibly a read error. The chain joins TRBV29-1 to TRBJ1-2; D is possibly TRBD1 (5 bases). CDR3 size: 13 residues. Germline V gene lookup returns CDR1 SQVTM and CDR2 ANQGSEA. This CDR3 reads CIVWGGINYGYTF. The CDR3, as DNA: TGCATCGTTTGGGGGGGGATTAACTATGGCTACACCTTC.

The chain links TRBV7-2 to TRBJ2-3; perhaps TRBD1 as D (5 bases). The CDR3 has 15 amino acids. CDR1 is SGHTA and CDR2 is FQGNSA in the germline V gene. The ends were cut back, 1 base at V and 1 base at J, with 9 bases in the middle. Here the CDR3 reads CASSLGGFRTDTQYF. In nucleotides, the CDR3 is TGTGCCAGCAGCTTAGGGGGCTTCCGCACAGATACGCAGTATTTT.

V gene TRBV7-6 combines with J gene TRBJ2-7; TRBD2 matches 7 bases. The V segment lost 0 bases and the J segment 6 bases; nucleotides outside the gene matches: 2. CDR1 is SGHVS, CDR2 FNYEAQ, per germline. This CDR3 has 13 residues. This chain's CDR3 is CASSLAPGGEQYF. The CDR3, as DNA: TGTGCCAGCAGCTTAGCTCCGGGAGGCGAGCAGTACTTC.